The source of this T cell receptor (beta chain) is a study of CD8+CD57+ T cells in acquired aplastic anemia. The CDR3 comprises 13 residues, both ends counted. Germline CDR1 SGHTA, CDR2 FQGNSA. Note on this clonotype: The CDR3 carries no conserved terminal phenylalanine or tryptophan, so it likely arises from a read error. Because the CDR3's place on the DNA is in doubt, the DNA is left out and the CDR3 is given as listed by TCRdb.

CDR3 and TCR beta VDJ profiling relied on genomic DNA as the template. TCRdb used MiXCR to reprocess the reads, holding one entry per CDR3 protein. The data contain 400,000 to 450,000 distinct CDR3 sequences, about two thirds of them singletons. This chain links TRBV7-2 with TRBJ1-6; TRBD1, the table's D call, was not compared with the DNA. Sequenced input: sorted CD4+, CD8+, or CD8+CD57+ T cells (not recorded which) from PBMCs. This TCR came from a human donor in good health, serving as a control. CDR3 residues: CASSFMGQRSNEQ.